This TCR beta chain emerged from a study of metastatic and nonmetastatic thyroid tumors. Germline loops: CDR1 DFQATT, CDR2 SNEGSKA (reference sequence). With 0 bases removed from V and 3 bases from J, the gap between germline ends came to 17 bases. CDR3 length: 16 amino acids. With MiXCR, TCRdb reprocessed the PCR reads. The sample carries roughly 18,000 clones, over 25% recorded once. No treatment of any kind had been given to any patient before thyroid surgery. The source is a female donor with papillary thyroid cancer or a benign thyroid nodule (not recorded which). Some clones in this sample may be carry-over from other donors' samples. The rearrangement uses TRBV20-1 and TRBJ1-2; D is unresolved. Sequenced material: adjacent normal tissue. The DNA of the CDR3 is TGCAGTGCTAGAGACCGCCTGGGAGTAGGTCACTATGGCTACACCTTC. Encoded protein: CSARDRLGVGHYGYTF.